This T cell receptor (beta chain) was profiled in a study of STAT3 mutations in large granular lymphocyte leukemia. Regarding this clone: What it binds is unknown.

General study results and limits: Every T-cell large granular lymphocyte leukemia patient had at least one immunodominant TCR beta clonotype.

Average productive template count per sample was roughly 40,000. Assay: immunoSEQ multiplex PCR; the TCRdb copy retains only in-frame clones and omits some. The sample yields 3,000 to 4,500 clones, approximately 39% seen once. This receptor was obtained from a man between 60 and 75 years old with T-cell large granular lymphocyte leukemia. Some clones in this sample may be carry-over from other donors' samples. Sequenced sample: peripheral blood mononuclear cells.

CDR3 coding DNA: TGCGCCAGCAGCCCAGGGACAGGAATAGTGACCTACGAGCAGTACTTC. Encoded protein: CASSPGTGIVTYEQYF. The chain carries TRBV5-1 and TRBJ2-7, with TRBD1 identical over 8 bases. Trimming removed 4 bases from V and 2 bases from J; junction bases left unmatched: 11. The germline V gene has CDR1 SGHRS and CDR2 YFSETQ. This CDR3 region has 16 residues.